This TCR beta chain was retrieved from a study of regulatory T cells in long-lasting Graves disease. Arm-PCR of CDR3 regions and iRepertoire HTBI primers were the basis on which TCR beta libraries were built. TCRdb processed the multiplex PCR reads anew with MiXCR; each CDR3 protein has one entry. This table has around 400,000 distinct CDR3 sequences, around 23% appearing once. Time point given: persistent/refractory GD, antithyroid drugs over 5 years with positive TRAb. Generation of the TCR library employed RNA extracted from PBMCs. V gave up 3 bases and J gave up 4 bases, with 7 bases separating them. The CDR3 contains 13 residues. Germline CDR1 and CDR2: MNHGY and SVAAGI.

Source: peripheral blood mononuclear cells (PBMCs), taken when the disease was refractory, from a patient treated with antithyroid drugs. The rearrangement uses TRBV6-9 and TRBJ1-3; no firm D call. This clonotype was obtained from a female donor with Graves disease. The CDR3 region has the DNA TGTGCCAGCAGTTACCAGGACGGAAACACCATATATTTT. Translation gives CASSYQDGNTIYF.